The T cell receptor (beta chain) described here comes from a study of tumor-infiltrating lymphocytes in primary liver carcinoma. Study-wide results and caveats: Tumor specimens were characterized by a significantly higher top-250-clone fraction than blood (p = 0.039). Only about 7.5-24% of top clones were detected in each of the five tumor regions.

V lost 2 bases, J lost 0 bases, and 17 bases lay in between. This CDR3 region has 18 residues. Germline assignment: CDR1 SGHVS and CDR2 FNYEAQ. For this clonotype: Its antigen is unidentified.

The researchers produced TCR beta cDNA from around 0.5 ug total RNA with a constant-region primer. Investigators got TCR beta libraries out of three nested multiplex PCR rounds, done with slightly modified ARM-PCR. Researchers ran the first two PCR rounds for 10 cycles each with TRBV1-TRBV30 forward primers and a C-beta reverse primer. TCRdb re-called the multiplex PCR reads with MiXCR, one entry per CDR3 protein. Here the sample spans fewer than 110,000 distinct CDR3 sequences, about 62% being singletons. Unsorted bulk tissue, about 19-32 mg of it, served as the source for co-extraction of RNA and DNA. Tumors were each sampled at five separate regions.

This TCR was recovered from a woman aged 55-75 years with primary liver carcinoma and hepatitis B virus infection. Sequencing input: liver tumor tissue from sampling region 2. Subset noted: tumor region T2, inferior pole. The chain uses TRBV7-6 and TRBJ1-5; tentative D call: TRBD1 (6 bases). The CDR3 DNA sequence: TGTGCCAGCAGCTTATCTCCCACTGTCAGGGGTAGCAATCAGCCCCAGCATTTT. Translating it yields CASSLSPTVRGSNQPQHF.